The T cell receptor (beta chain) under discussion was sequenced for a study of CD8 T cells in Susac syndrome. Random-hexamer reverse transcription was applied to roughly 0.5 to 1 ug RNA. TCRdb recomputed calls from the immunoSEQ multiplex PCR reads with MiXCR, one row per CDR3 protein. The table records about 150,000 distinct CDR3 sequences, around 94% of them present only once. The germline V and J ends were trimmed by 3 bases and 6 bases, with 12 bases remaining between them. Germline V gives CDR1 SGDLS, CDR2 YYNGEE. CDR3 length equals 14 residues. This rearrangement joins TRBV9 to TRBJ2-2, with TRBD2 as a possible D gene (6 bases). The source of this sequence is a human donor in good health. Sequenced: CD4+ T cells from PBMCs. As DNA, the CDR3 is TGTGCCAGCAGCGCCAGACTAGTCCCCGGGGAGCTGTTTTTT. Residues: CASSARLVPGELFF.